These T cell receptor beta chains were read from a single sample in a study of T cell responses to AZD1222 COVID-19 vaccine. Measured with immunoSEQ multiplex PCR; TCRdb has only the in-frame clones, and not every one. The sample lists 100,000 to 150,000 clones, around 89% occurring once. The sample here was peripheral blood, taken on day 0 of AZD1222 vaccination. These receptors were collected from an adult in good health. The CDR3 runs from the conserved cysteine through the conserved F or W. A D gene is named only where the DNA matches it firmly. Rows may omit the clone size; those that give it use once, few, many or a size class.

D gene	J gene	V gene	clone size	CDR3 protein	CDR3 DNA
TRBD1	TRBJ1-3	TRBV7-8	.	CASSSDRVAGGLSGNTIYF	TGTGCCAGCAGCTCTGACAGGGTGGCGGGGGGACTCTCTGGAAACACCATATATTTT
.	TRBJ2-7	TRBV5-1	.	CASSLDRTPLGEQYF	TGCGCCAGCAGCCTCGACAGGACTCCCTTGGGGGAGCAGTACTTC
TRBD2	TRBJ2-7	TRBV9	.	CASSVGGTGGLAEQYF	TGTGCCAGCAGCGTAGGAGGAACGGGAGGGCTTGCCGAGCAGTACTTC
TRBD2	TRBJ2-1	TRBV19	.	CASSIGLRGSYNEQFF	TGTGCCAGTAGTATTGGGTTGCGCGGGAGCTACAATGAGCAGTTCTTC
.	TRBJ2-5	TRBV27	.	CASSGPGTDAGRETQYF	TGTGCCAGCAGTGGTCCCGGTACGGATGCGGGGAGGGAGACCCAGTACTTC
TRBD2	TRBJ2-1	TRBV27	.	CASSLLAGVAYNEQFF	TGTGCCAGCAGCCTTTTAGCGGGAGTCGCCTACAATGAGCAGTTCTTC
.	TRBJ2-5	TRBV6-5	.	CAGDSGVFQETQYF	TGTGCCGGGGACTCGGGCGTGTTCCAAGAGACCCAGTACTTC
.	TRBJ2-5	TRBV3-1/TRBV3-2	.	CASSQMGGRGAYETQYF	TGTGCCAGCAGCCAAATGGGGGGTCGGGGGGCGTATGAGACCCAGTACTTC
.	TRBJ2-2	TRBV7-3	.	CASSPPGAGELFF	TGTGCCAGCAGCCCCCCAGGGGCCGGGGAGCTGTTTTTT
.	TRBJ2-7	TRBV6-2/TRBV6-3	.	CASSYPIPLYEQYF	TGTGCCAGCAGTTACCCCATTCCTCTGTACGAGCAGTACTTC
.	TRBJ2-1	TRBV10-3	once	CAISDAGEGDEQFF	TGTGCCATCAGTGACGCGGGGGAGGGGGATGAGCAGTTCTTC
.	TRBJ2-5	TRBV24-1	.	CAVLGTNQETQYF	TGTGCCGTCCTCGGGACAAACCAAGAGACCCAGTACTTC
.	TRBJ2-2	TRBV28	.	CASSLTVELTGELFF	TGTGCCAGCAGTTTAACTGTCGAGCTCACCGGGGAGCTGTTTTTT
TRBD2	TRBJ2-5	TRBV10-3	.	CAISENLPGLAGGNNLGETQYF	TGTGCCATCAGTGAGAATCTTCCGGGACTAGCGGGAGGGAACAACCTCGGAGAGACCCAGTACTTC
.	TRBJ2-7	TRBV29-1	.	CSVGPLSGAREQYF	TGCAGCGTTGGACCCCTATCGGGAGCGAGGGAGCAGTACTTC
.	TRBJ1-2	TRBV6-5	few	CASIGTVYGYTF	TGTGCCAGCATTGGGACGGTCTATGGCTACACCTTC
.	TRBJ1-4	TRBV2	few	CASRKTDLNEKLFF	TGTGCCAGCAGAAAGACAGACCTTAATGAAAAACTGTTTTTT
.	TRBJ1-2	TRBV25-1	.	CASSEYERAYGYTF	TGTGCCAGCAGTGAATATGAGAGAGCCTATGGCTACACCTTC
.	TRBJ2-2	TRBV25-1	.	CATKQPNTGELFF	TGTGCCACCAAACAACCGAACACCGGGGAGCTGTTTTTT
.	TRBJ2-3	TRBV29-1	.	CSAKLGSEAGHTQYF	TGCAGCGCAAAGCTGGGTAGCGAGGCAGGTCATACGCAGTATTTT
.	TRBJ1-4	TRBV6-4	.	CASSEDPSNEKLFF	TGTGCCAGCAGTGAGGACCCTTCAAATGAAAAACTGTTTTTT
TRBD1	TRBJ1-2	TRBV6-2/TRBV6-3	few	CASSLPRTGRNNYGYTF	TGTGCCAGCAGCTTACCCCGGACAGGGAGAAACAACTATGGCTACACCTTC
.	TRBJ1-5	TRBV6-1	.	CASSEVREGQPQHF	TGTGCCAGCAGTGAAGTGAGGGAGGGTCAGCCCCAGCATTTT
TRBD2	TRBJ2-2	TRBV27	.	CASTFLAGGPGELFF	TGTGCCAGCACGTTCCTAGCGGGAGGTCCCGGGGAGCTGTTTTTT
.	TRBJ1-1	TRBV6-1	few	CASSERGGLNTEAFF	TGTGCCAGCAGTGAAAGAGGGGGGTTGAACACTGAAGCTTTCTTT
TRBD1	TRBJ2-7	TRBV6-5	.	CASRLTGGYEQYF	TGTGCCAGCAGACTGACAGGGGGTTACGAGCAGTACTTC
.	TRBJ2-7	TRBV18	.	CASSPRQTQASEQYF	TGTGCCAGCTCACCAAGGCAGACTCAGGCAAGCGAGCAGTACTTC
.	TRBJ1-1	TRBV5-1	once	CASSLAGGQTEAFF	TGCGCCAGCAGCTTGGCCGGAGGACAAACTGAAGCTTTCTTT
TRBD1	TRBJ1-5	TRBV24-1	.	CATSETGLGNQPQHF	TGTGCCACCAGTGAGACAGGGCTGGGCAATCAGCCCCAGCATTTT
TRBD2	TRBJ2-1	TRBV5-1	.	CASSLRGVAGAYNEQFF	TGCGCCAGCAGCTTGAGAGGAGTAGCGGGAGCTTACAATGAGCAGTTCTTC
.	TRBJ2-1	TRBV30	.	CAWTIRGNNEQFF	TGTGCCTGGACTATTAGGGGGAACAATGAGCAGTTCTTC
.	TRBJ2-6	TRBV15	.	CATSRDLSGAGANVLTF	TGTGCCACCAGCAGAGATCTTTCTGGGGCTGGGGCCAACGTCCTGACTTTC
.	TRBJ1-6	TRBV7-2	.	CASSFRYNSPLHF	TGTGCCAGCTCCTTCAGATATAATTCACCCCTCCACTTT
.	TRBJ1-4	TRBV6-6	.	CASSYGTGNEKLFF	TGTGCCAGCAGTTACGGCACAGGGAATGAAAAACTGTTTTTT
TRBD1	TRBJ1-4	TRBV28	once	CASSLFTGTGYEKLFF	TGTGCCAGCAGTTTATTCACCGGGACAGGCTATGAAAAACTGTTTTTT
TRBD1	TRBJ1-4	TRBV6-4	.	CASSATGESEKLFF	TGTGCCAGCAGCGCGACAGGGGAAAGTGAAAAACTGTTTTTT
.	TRBJ2-1	TRBV18	.	CASSLDGQYNEQFF	TGTGCCAGCTCACTAGACGGACAATACAATGAGCAGTTCTTC
.	TRBJ1-2	TRBV28	once	CASSLSNYGYTF	TGTGCCAGCAGTTTAAGCAACTATGGCTACACCTTC
.	TRBJ2-3	TRBV28	.	CASSPVDTSTDTQYF	TGTGCCAGCAGCCCCGTAGACACTAGCACAGATACGCAGTATTTT
.	TRBJ1-5	TRBV5-6	.	CASTAGNQPQHF	TGTGCCAGCACGGCAGGCAATCAGCCCCAGCATTTT
.	TRBJ2-7	TRBV28	.	CASSLRGVYEQYF	TGTGCCAGCAGTTTGAGGGGAGTTTACGAGCAGTACTTC
.	TRBJ1-2	TRBV11-1	.	CASSYKRSGGYGYTF	TGTGCCAGCAGCTATAAAAGGTCTGGAGGCTATGGCTACACCTTC
.	TRBJ2-4	TRBV3-1/TRBV3-2	.	CASSSWRDRPGQYF	TGTGCCAGCAGCTCCTGGCGGGACCGCCCGGGACAGTACTTC
.	TRBJ2-7	TRBV7-8	.	CASSLEVAGAGVQYF	TGTGCCAGCAGCTTAGAGGTTGCCGGGGCAGGGGTCCAGTACTTC
.	TRBJ1-2	TRBV11-2	once	CASSLGYGYTF	TGTGCCAGCAGCCTAGGGTATGGCTACACCTTC